This passage covers 9 T cell receptor beta chains from one sample sequenced in a study of sequential checkpoint blockade in melanoma. The method was immunoSEQ multiplex PCR; TCRdb's version includes in-frame clones alone and lacks a portion of them. Altogether roughly 30,000 clones are present, under 90% being singletons, with the ten largest covering 18%. Treatment: randomized to nivolumab then ipilimumab (arm A) or the reverse (arm B). The sequencing here drew on CD8+ T cells sorted from blood (inferred from file names), taken from a patient given nivolumab and ipilimumab in sequence. The origin of the receptors is a human donor with melanoma.

The rearrangement joins TRBV7-9 to TRBJ2-7; 13 bases fit TRBD2. J gave up 8 bases and V 4 bases, and 8 bases lay outside the gene matches. Germline assignment: CDR1 SEHNR and CDR2 FQNEAQ (reference sequence). There are 15 residues in the CDR3. CDR3 DNA: TGTGCCAGCAGCTCAGTCGCGGGACTAGCGGGGAAGCAGTACTTC. This encodes CASSSVAGLAGKQYF.

V and J are TRBV7-9 and TRBJ2-5, with D uncertain. The end of the DNA fits TRBJ2-7 better, so the J call may be wrong. CDR3 length: 14 residues. Germline V gives CDR1 SEHNR, CDR2 FQNEAQ (reference sequence). CDR3 in amino acids: CASSHVTGSYEQYF. The CDR3, as DNA: TGTGCCAGCAGCCATGTGACTGGCTCCTACGAGCAGTACTTC.

This sequence joins TRBV28 and TRBJ2-4; D not certain. The CDR3 sequence is 9 residues long. Germline lookup yields CDR1 MDHEN and CDR2 SYDVKM. The ends were cut back, 8 bases at V and 14 bases at J, with 10 bases in the middle. The CDR3 reads CASHELKYF. As DNA, the CDR3 is TGTGCCAGCCATGAACTCAAGTACTTC.

The chain joins TRBV5-6 to TRBJ1-2; no firm D call. Germline V gene sequence: CDR1 SGHDT, CDR2 YYEEEE. The CDR3 loop spans 14 amino acids. V lost 0 bases and J lost 7, with 13 bases in between. In DNA form, the CDR3 reads TGTGCCAGCAGCTTGGCTCTCGGTGGTGGTGGCTACACCTTC. This sequence encodes CASSLALGGGGYTF.

The chain couples TRBV7-9 to TRBJ2-7; D gene ambiguous. Germline values: CDR1 SEHNR, CDR2 FQNEAQ (reference sequence). The V end was cut by 5 bases, the J end by 0 bases, with 8 bases between. This CDR3 region has 13 residues. The CDR3 is CASSRADSYEQYF. In DNA, the CDR3 is TGTGCCAGCAGCCGTGCGGACTCCTACGAGCAGTACTTC.

The rearrangement links TRBV27 to TRBJ1-2; perhaps TRBD1 as D (5 bases). V gave up 2 bases and J gave up 1 base, with 14 bases separating them. Per germline, CDR1 MNHEY and CDR2 SMNVEV (reference sequence). This CDR3 has 16 amino acids. CDR3 protein: CASSLRAGPFNYGYTF. The CDR3 region has the DNA TGTGCCAGCAGTTTAAGGGCAGGGCCCTTTAACTATGGCTACACCTTC.

J is TRBJ2-3 and V is TRBV27, with 12 bases identical to TRBD2. Germline CDR1 and CDR2: MNHEY and SMNVEV (reference sequence). V dropped 6 bases and J dropped 4; count of bases not matched to a gene: 8. CDR3 length equals 16 residues. CDR3 amino acids: CASSPLLAGGPDTQYF. CDR3 DNA: TGTGCCAGCAGCCCACTTCTAGCGGGAGGGCCAGATACGCAGTATTTT.

The chain links TRBV9 to TRBJ1-4; the D is unclear. This CDR3 is 16 amino acids long. The V end lost 7 bases, the J end lost 3 bases, and 19 bases lay between the germline ends. Germline V gives CDR1 SGDLS, CDR2 YYNGEE. CDR3 bases: TGTGCCAGCGGGTTCGGGGTAACTCCGTCTAATGAAAAACTGTTTTTT. Its protein product is CASGFGVTPSNEKLFF.

The chain has TRBV7-9 and TRBJ2-5; 8 positions agree with TRBD1. The CDR3 has 15 amino acids. Germline V gives CDR1 SEHNR, CDR2 FQNEAQ (reference sequence). V trimming: 6 bases; J trimming: 4 bases; junction bases outside the gene matches: 10. The CDR3 loop reads CASSPRTGRRETQYF. For the CDR3, the DNA is TGTGCCAGCAGTCCAAGGACAGGGAGGCGAGAGACCCAGTACTTC. The full variable domain, in which reference TRBV7-9 and TRBJ2-5 provide the parts outside the CDR3, is DTGVSQNPRHKITKRGQNVTFRCDPISEHNRLYWYRQTLGQGPEFLTYFQNEAQLEKSRLLSDRFSAERPKGSFSTLEIQRTEQGDSAMYLCASSPRTGRRETQYFGPGTRLLVL.